The 20 T cell receptor beta chains listed next were all sequenced from one sample in a study of monozygotic twins with inflammatory bowel disease (dated by TCRdb to the late 2010s). The receptor library was made with 5' RACE. The run used an Illumina HiSeq 2500. Each entry corresponds to one CDR3 protein sequence from reads that TCRdb reprocessed, and DNA is not given. The table for this sample lists about 210,000 distinct CDR3 sequences. Clones ranked in the top ten supply less than 9% of the sample. The sequenced sample consisted of blood. These receptors were taken from a human donor with ulcerative colitis or Crohn's disease, or a healthy co-twin of an affected twin (not recorded which).

The chain combines TRBV5-1 with TRBJ2-2; TCRdb's D gene call, TRBD1, goes unchecked for lack of DNA. The germline gives CDR1 SGHRS, CDR2 YFSETQ. The CDR3 has 16 residues. Here the CDR3 reads CASSLVTGTNTGELFF. The complete variable domain, with remaining parts taken from reference TRBV5-1 and TRBJ2-2, reads KAGVTQTPRYLIKTRGQQVTLSCSPISGHRSVSWYQQTPGQGLQFLFEYFSETQRNKGNFPGRFSGRQFSNSRSEMNVSTLELGDSALYLCASSLVTGTNTGELFFGEGSRLTVL.

V gene TRBV12-5 combines with J gene TRBJ1-5. Looked up from germline, CDR1 is LGHNT and CDR2 is FRNRAP. This CDR3 is built from 13 residues. The CDR3 spells CASGLVRNQPQHF.

This chain links TRBV7-2 with TRBJ2-3; TCRdb designates TRBD2, a call that cannot be tested without DNA. The CDR3 spans 14 residues. The germline V gene has CDR1 SGHTA and CDR2 FQGNSA. The CDR3 protein is CASSFGLGGDTQYF.

The genes are TRBV4-1 and TRBJ1-2; TCRdb's D gene call, TRBD1, goes unchecked for lack of DNA. Germline V gene data show CDR1 as MGHRA and CDR2 as YSYEKL. This CDR3 is built from 15 residues. The CDR3 loop is CASSHDPGAVRGYTF.

The chain links TRBV5-1 to TRBJ2-2; TCRdb lists TRBD2, though no DNA is available to test this call. CDR3 size: 14 residues. Germline V gene data show CDR1 as SGHRS and CDR2 as YFSETQ. The CDR3 region is CASSLGRDTGELFF.

J is TRBJ1-1 and V is TRBV18; no DNA is available, so the TRBD1 call from TCRdb remains unchecked. This CDR3 comprises 16 residues. Germline loops: CDR1 KGHSH, CDR2 LQKENI. The CDR3 is CASSPYGQGAQIEAFF.

V gene TRBV2 combines with J gene TRBJ2-5. The CDR3 runs to 11 residues. Germline V CDR1 and CDR2: SNHLY, FYNNEI. The CDR3 loop is CASRPEETQYF. Together with reference TRBV2 and TRBJ2-5, the CDR3 gives the full variable domain: EPEVTQTPSHQVTQMGQEVILRCVPISNHLYFYWYRQILGQKVEFLVSFYNNEISEKSEIFDDQFSVERPDGSNFTLKIRSTKLEDSAMYFCASRPEETQYFGPGTRLLVL.

This rearrangement joins TRBV20-1 to TRBJ2-5; TCRdb proposes TRBD1, but this gene call is untestable without DNA. The CDR3 runs 12 residues. The germline V gene has CDR1 DFQATT and CDR2 SNEGSKA (reference sequence). The CDR3 protein is CSARGGGETQYF.

The CDR3 loop reads CATSREVGFQETQYF. The chain has TRBV15 and TRBJ2-5. This CDR3 contains 15 residues. CDR1 is LNHNV, CDR2 YYDKDF, per germline (reference sequence).

This chain connects TRBV14 to TRBJ2-3; TCRdb designates TRBD2, a call that cannot be tested without DNA. The germline V gene encodes CDR1 SGHDN and CDR2 FVKESK. The CDR3 is 15 residues long. CDR3 sequence: CASSRQTLPADTQYF.

This chain uses TRBV5-1 with TRBJ1-1; TCRdb designates TRBD1, a call that cannot be tested without DNA. Germline CDR1 reads SGHRS; CDR2 reads YFSETQ. CDR3 length: 14 amino acids. The CDR3 sequence: CASSWGQGATEAFF.

The gene calls are TRBV20-1 and TRBJ2-3; the D call from TCRdb, TRBD1, cannot be confirmed without DNA. The germline gives CDR1 DFQATT, CDR2 SNEGSKA (reference sequence). CDR3 length: 14 amino acids. CDR3 loop: CSGHGTANTDTQYF.

The CDR3 sequence is CASSLVDYNEQFF. The chain is built from TRBV6-2 or TRBV6-3 and TRBJ2-1. The CDR3 runs to 13 residues. CDR1 and CDR2 (germline): MNHEY, SVGEGT.

Measured by frequency, this clonotype is medium-sized. This chain links TRBV4-2 with TRBJ1-1. The CDR3 is 13 amino acids. Germline CDR1 is LGHNA and CDR2 is YNFKEQ. The chain's CDR3 is CASSQEASTEAFF.

The chain recombines TRBV7-2 with TRBJ2-5. The CDR3 has 11 amino acids. Looked up from germline, CDR1 is SGHTA and CDR2 is FQGNSA. The CDR3 reads CASSLKETQYF.

This chain links TRBV10-3 with TRBJ1-1. Germline V gene data show CDR1 as ENHRY and CDR2 as SYGVKD. The CDR3 contains 13 residues. CDR3 region: CAISEYGTTEAFF.

The chain employs TRBV7-9 and TRBJ2-5. The CDR3 runs to 15 residues. CDR1 and CDR2 (germline): SEHNR, FQNEAQ (reference sequence). The CDR3: CASSKVPEYQETQYF.

The rearrangement links TRBV12-3 or TRBV12-4 to TRBJ2-7. The CDR3 spans 15 residues. CDR3 amino acids: CASSPTYSGPYEQYF.

The V gene is TRBV7-9, the J gene TRBJ2-1; the D call from TCRdb, TRBD1, cannot be confirmed without DNA. Germline V CDR1 and CDR2: SEHNR, FQNEAQ (reference sequence). The CDR3 has 15 residues. This CDR3 reads CASSLLGGPYNEQFF.

The chain employs TRBV7-2 and TRBJ2-3; TCRdb picks TRBD2, but there is no DNA to check that call. The V gene's germline CDR1 is SGHTA and CDR2 FQGNSA. CDR3 size: 15 residues. The CDR3 protein is CASSSPSGGVDTQYF.